These 29 T cell receptor beta chains came from one sample sequenced in a study of naive and memory T cell subsets. An equimolar mix of two oligonucleotides served as the beta constant-region primer for TRBC1 and TRBC2. Ligated cDNA was amplified by four rounds of PCR with nested alpha and beta constant-region primers and SP2. Each CDR3 protein gets one entry after TCRdb re-called the UMI-ligation and nested PCR reads with MiXCR. Here the sample spans some 110,000 distinct CDR3 sequences, 14% being singletons. These receptors are not linked to any known antigen. Findings and caveats of the study: Naive repertoires, especially CD8, held a few larger clonotypes, possibly memory cells re-expressing CD45RA.

The specimen was naive CD8+ T cells from blood. The origin of the receptors is a human donor in good health.

This clonotype was detected many times. The chain is built from TRBV27 and TRBJ2-1, with TRBD2 matching over 13 bases. Germline loops: CDR1 MNHEY, CDR2 SMNVEV (reference sequence). The V segment lost 4 bases and the J segment 9 bases; nucleotides outside the gene matches: 6. This CDR3 is built from 15 residues. The CDR3 protein is CASSSRTSGRPEQFF. The CDR3 DNA reads TGTGCCAGCAGTTCAAGGACTAGCGGGAGACCTGAGCAGTTCTTC.

This clonotype was seen only a few times. V is TRBV20-1 and J is TRBJ2-4; 8 positions match TRBD1. The germline gives CDR1 DFQATT, CDR2 SNEGSKA (reference sequence). J lost 6 bases, V lost 3 bases, and 7 bases had no gene match. This CDR3 has 14 amino acids. CDR3 sequence: CSARFFGTGNIQYF. CDR3 coding DNA: TGCAGTGCTAGGTTTTTCGGGACAGGAAACATTCAGTACTTC.

This clonotype was seen repeatedly, ten times or more. This chain uses TRBV29-1 with TRBJ2-3; D uncertain. The CDR3 is 18 residues long. Germline V gene lookup returns CDR1 SQVTM and CDR2 ANQGSEA. Trimming cost V 4 bases and J 1 base, with 24 bases left between them. This chain's CDR3 is CSVGPTSHDGSGTDTQYF. DNA of the CDR3: TGCAGCGTTGGCCCAACAAGTCACGACGGAAGTGGCACAGATACGCAGTATTTT.

This clonotype turned up a few times. The chain links TRBV29-1 to TRBJ1-2, with 7 bases lining up with TRBD1. There are 14 residues in the CDR3. Trimming cost V 1 base and J 8 bases; bases outside gene matches: 10. Germline-derived CDR1 and CDR2 are SQVTM and ANQGSEA. The CDR3 DNA reads TGCAGCGTTGAAGGTCGAGGACAGGTGGTGGGCTACACCTTC. Its translation: CSVEGRGQVVGYTF.

V and J are TRBV27 and TRBJ1-5; D remains ambiguous. The length of the CDR3 is 16 residues. V lost 7 bases and J lost 1, with 17 bases in between. Per the germline V gene, CDR1 is MNHEY and CDR2 is SMNVEV (reference sequence). The chain's CDR3 is CASTPRRFPSNQPQHF. The CDR3 DNA follows: TGTGCCAGCACCCCCCGGAGATTCCCAAGCAATCAGCCCCAGCATTTT.

V gene TRBV4-1 combines with J gene TRBJ2-3; D is unresolved. Germline loops: CDR1 MGHRA, CDR2 YSYEKL. This CDR3 spans 13 amino acids. V was trimmed by 4 bases and J by 3 bases, leaving 8 bases between them. CDR3 sequence (DNA): TGCGCCAGCAGCCCCAAGCCGACAGATACGCAGTATTTT. This translates into CASSPKPTDTQYF.

This clonotype was counted only a few times. The chain joins TRBV6-5 to TRBJ2-2; D not resolved. The CDR3 has 12 residues. CDR1 and CDR2 (germline): MNHEY, SVGAGI. V shed 2 bases and J shed 6 bases, with 4 bases lying between them. The CDR3, as DNA: TGTGCCAGCAGTTACAGGGCCGGGGAGCTGTTTTTT. Its translation is CASSYRAGELFF.

This sequence joins TRBV28 and TRBJ2-7, with TRBD1 as a possible D gene (6 bases). V dropped 5 bases and J dropped 4 bases, with 12 bases sitting between them. Looked up from germline, CDR1 is MDHEN and CDR2 is SYDVKM. The CDR3 sequence is 13 residues long. The CDR3 spells CASSQTGAYEQYF. CDR3 in DNA: TGTGCCAGCAGTCAGACAGGCGCTTACGAGCAGTACTTC.

The chain joins TRBV20-1 to TRBJ2-1, with unresolved D. Germline V gene lookup returns CDR1 DFQATT and CDR2 SNEGSKA (reference sequence). The V gene lost 6 bases and the J gene lost 6 bases, with 9 bases spanning the gap. The CDR3 has 11 residues. The CDR3 region is CSATLGNEQFF. In DNA, the CDR3 is TGCAGTGCAACCCTTGGCAATGAGCAGTTCTTC.

This clonotype appeared many times. The V call is TRBV7-6, the J call TRBJ2-7, with TRBD2 matching 10 bases. Trimming removed 3 bases from V and 0 bases from J; junction bases left unmatched: 2. The CDR3 contains 15 residues. CDR1 SGHVS and CDR2 FNYEAQ come from the germline V gene. CDR3 nucleotides: TGTGCCAGCAGCTTCGGGACTAGCGCCTCCTACGAGCAGTACTTC. Translated, it gives CASSFGTSASYEQYF.

This clonotype was observed at least ten times. V usage is TRBV20-1 and J usage is TRBJ2-3; the match to TRBD2 covers 9 bases. The CDR3 spans 17 residues. V trimming: 1 base; J trimming: 5 bases; junction bases outside the gene matches: 13. Germline CDR1 is DFQATT and CDR2 is SNEGSKA (reference sequence). The DNA of the CDR3 is TGCAGTGCTAGAGGGCTCCAAGCGGGAGGTTGGGGAGATACGCAGTATTTT. Its translation: CSARGLQAGGWGDTQYF.

The J gene is TRBJ2-2, the V gene TRBV2, with 10 bases that match TRBD2. Germline assignment: CDR1 SNHLY and CDR2 FYNNEI. The V and J ends lost 4 bases and 6 bases, in that order; junction bases with no gene match: 11. The CDR3 spans 17 residues. The CDR3, as DNA: TGTGCCAGCAGTGCTCTAGCGGGAGTCGGTCGGGCCGGGGAGCTGTTTTTT. Residues: CASSALAGVGRAGELFF. Variable domain in full (rest from reference TRBV2 and TRBJ2-2): EPEVTQTPSHQVTQMGQEVILRCVPISNHLYFYWYRQILGQKVEFLVSFYNNEISEKSEIFDDQFSVERPDGSNFTLKIRSTKLEDSAMYFCASSALAGVGRAGELFFGEGSRLTVL.

Here the CDR3 reads CASSDRQGALSEAFF. CDR3 bases: TGCGCCAGCAGTGACCGACAGGGCGCCCTTTCTGAAGCTTTCTTT. This chain uses TRBV10-2 with TRBJ1-1, with TRBD1 matching over 7 bases. The CDR3 sequence is 15 residues long. J lost 6 bases, V lost 3 bases, and 10 bases had no gene match. Germline V gene sequence: CDR1 WSHSY, CDR2 SAAADI.

Only one count was recorded for this clonotype. The genes are TRBV6-2 or TRBV6-3 and TRBJ2-7, with 7 bases fitting TRBD2. Germline V gives CDR1 MNHEY, CDR2 SVGEGT. The CDR3 runs to 15 residues. After removal of 2 bases from V and 2 bases from J, the junction contained 6 bases not matched to a gene. The chain's CDR3 is CASSYGGRGPYEQYF. For the CDR3, the DNA is TGTGCCAGCAGTTACGGCGGGAGAGGCCCCTACGAGCAGTACTTC.

This clonotype was seen repeatedly, ten times or more. V gene TRBV21-1 combines with J gene TRBJ2-7. TRBV21-1 is termed a pseudogene. The CDR3 runs 15 residues. CDR3 nucleotides: TGTGCCAGCAGCAAAGCGGTAAGAGGTGGAGTAGAGCAGTACTTC. This translates into CASSKAVRGGVEQYF.

This clonotype was seen more than once but under ten times. The rearrangement links TRBV27 to TRBJ2-2; weak D call: TRBD2 (5 bases). CDR1 is MNHEY and CDR2 is SMNVEV in the germline V gene (reference sequence). V lost 1 base and J lost 5, with 14 bases in between. The CDR3 spans 16 residues. The CDR3 here is CASSLYGGLGTGELFF. The CDR3 DNA sequence: TGTGCCAGCAGTTTATATGGCGGGCTGGGGACCGGGGAGCTGTTTTTT.

This clonotype was seen only a few times. This chain joins TRBV14 and TRBJ2-3; D remains ambiguous. The CDR3 sequence is 17 residues long. V was trimmed by 0 bases and J by 2 bases, leaving 15 bases between them. CDR1 is SGHDN, CDR2 FVKESK, per germline. For the CDR3, the DNA is TGTGCCAGCAGCCAAGACGGTTGGGTCGGCCCCACAGATACGCAGTATTTT. This gives the protein CASSQDGWVGPTDTQYF.

The chain links TRBV15 to TRBJ2-1, with TRBD1 identical over 7 bases. With V trimmed by 5 bases and J by 0 bases, 4 bases remained unmatched. The CDR3 totals 15 residues. Germline V gene data show CDR1 as LNHNV and CDR2 as YYDKDF (reference sequence). CDR3 loop: CATSEGQSSYNEQFF. Written as DNA, the CDR3 is TGTGCCACCAGCGAGGGACAGAGCTCCTACAATGAGCAGTTCTTC. Using reference TRBV15 and TRBJ2-1 for the parts outside the CDR3, the full variable domain is DAMVIQNPRYQVTQFGKPVTLSCSQTLNHNVMYWYQQKSSQAPKLLFHYYDKDFNNEADTPDNFQSRRPNTSFCFLDIRSPGLGDTAMYLCATSEGQSSYNEQFFGPGTRLTVL.

CDR3 bases: TGTGCCAGCAGTCGGGGTGGGGCGGGGGCTGGGAGCAATCAGCCCCAGCATTTT. This translates into CASSRGGAGAGSNQPQHF. The V gene is TRBV28, the J gene TRBJ1-5, with D perhaps TRBD1 (6 bases). The CDR3 consists of 18 residues. V was clipped by 5 bases and J by 1 base, with 21 bases between them. The germline V gene encodes CDR1 MDHEN and CDR2 SYDVKM.

This clonotype came up a few times. This chain joins TRBV20-1 and TRBJ2-1; a weak D match, TRBD1 (6 bases). Deletions cut 2 bases from V and 3 bases from J, with 8 bases between. Germline V lookup: CDR1 DFQATT, CDR2 SNEGSKA (reference sequence). CDR3 length equals 13 residues. Here the CDR3 reads CSARRTVYNEQFF. The DNA for the CDR3 is TGCAGTGCTAGAAGGACAGTCTACAATGAGCAGTTCTTC.

This clonotype was observed a handful of times. The chain recombines TRBV7-2 with TRBJ2-1; 7 bases agree with TRBD2. Germline values: CDR1 SGHTA, CDR2 FQGNSA. This CDR3 contains 15 residues. Unmatched junction bases numbered 6, after V lost 0 bases and J lost 7 bases. This chain's CDR3 is CASSLALLAGNEQFF. CDR3 DNA sequence: TGTGCCAGCAGCTTAGCGCTATTAGCGGGTAATGAGCAGTTCTTC.

This clonotype turned up a few times. This chain joins TRBV30 and TRBJ2-3; TRBD2 agrees at 7 bases. The CDR3 covers 15 residues. V gave up 4 bases and J gave up 1 base; unmatched junction bases: 8. From germline, CDR1 is GTSNPN and CDR2 SVGIG (reference sequence). This CDR3 is CAWMWSSGRTDTQYF. The CDR3 DNA reads TGTGCCTGGATGTGGTCTAGCGGACGCACAGATACGCAGTATTTT.

Ten or more counts support this clonotype. This chain links TRBV11-2 with TRBJ1-1, with D possibly being TRBD1 (6 bases). CDR1 and CDR2 (germline): SGHAT, FQNNGV. The CDR3 has 17 amino acids. With 4 bases removed from V and 2 bases from J, the gap between germline ends came to 20 bases. Here the CDR3 reads CASSSIPGQSTNTEAFF. The CDR3 DNA sequence: TGTGCCAGCAGCTCCATCCCCGGACAGTCCACAAACACTGAAGCTTTCTTT.

This clonotype was counted between two and nine times. This chain links TRBV7-9 with TRBJ1-1; a weak D match, TRBD1 (6 bases). V was pared by 6 bases and J by 5 bases, with 19 bases between. Per the germline V gene, CDR1 is SEHNR and CDR2 is FQNEAQ (reference sequence). The CDR3 is made up of 15 amino acids. CDR3: CASSPTQGRGTEAFF. As DNA, the CDR3 is TGTGCCAGCAGTCCCACACAGGGAAGAGGGACTGAAGCTTTCTTT.

This clonotype was detected ten times or more. V is TRBV29-1 and J is TRBJ2-3; TRBD2 matches at 10 bases. The CDR3 is made up of 18 amino acids. The germline CDR1 and CDR2 sequences are SQVTM and ANQGSEA. V trimming: 4 bases; J trimming: 2 bases; junction bases outside the gene matches: 15. As DNA, the CDR3 is TGCAGCGTTGTGTGGGGGCTGAGGACTAGCGGACCCACAGATACGCAGTATTTT. It specifies CSVVWGLRTSGPTDTQYF.

The chain carries TRBV4-3 and TRBJ1-6; TRBD1 is a possible D gene (6 bases). The germline CDR1 and CDR2 sequences are LGHNA and YSLEER. CDR3 length: 16 amino acids. V was shortened by 0 bases and J by 7 bases, with 13 bases between the two germline ends. CDR3 nucleotides: TGCGCCAGCAGCCAAGATCTTCCGGGGGCGAATTCACCCCTCCACTTT. Translated, it gives CASSQDLPGANSPLHF.

The table lists this clonotype with many counts. The DNA of the CDR3 is TGTGCCAGCAGCTTGGGACTAGCGGGGACGAGGAGCTCCTACAATGAGCAGTTCTTC. It encodes CASSLGLAGTRSSYNEQFF. The rearrangement joins TRBV13 to TRBJ2-1, with 13 bases that match TRBD2. Looked up from germline, CDR1 is PRHDT and CDR2 is FYEKMQ (reference sequence). The CDR3 length is 19 residues. With 3 bases clipped from V and 0 bases from J, the junction kept 8 bases outside the gene matches.

This clonotype was picked up a small number of times. The chain joins TRBV6-1 to TRBJ1-1; D not certain. The germline V gene has CDR1 MNHNS and CDR2 SASEGT. The CDR3 sequence is 13 residues long. V was pared by 4 bases and J by 6 bases, with 12 bases between. The CDR3 DNA reads TGTGCCAGCAGTGGAACGGGTGTCTCTGAAGCTTTCTTT. Residues: CASSGTGVSEAFF.

Many counts were recorded for this clonotype. The V gene is TRBV4-2, the J gene TRBJ1-1, with TRBD1 identical over 9 bases. The CDR3 sequence is 18 residues long. Trimming cost V 0 bases and J 0 bases; bases outside gene matches: 8. Germline V lookup: CDR1 LGHNA, CDR2 YNFKEQ. The CDR3: CASSQDQGQGLMNTEAFF. DNA of the CDR3: TGTGCCAGCAGCCAAGATCAGGGACAGGGTTTGATGAACACTGAAGCTTTCTTT.